These T cell receptor beta chains were read from a single sample in a study of CD8+CD57+ T cells in acquired aplastic anemia. In TCRdb, the reads were re-called with MiXCR into one record per CDR3 protein. The table lists about 110,000 distinct CDR3 sequences, approximately 48% of them singletons. Material: sorted CD4+, CD8+, or CD8+CD57+ T cells (not recorded which) from PBMCs. These TCRs come from a human donor in good health, serving as a control. CDR3s include the opening cysteine and the closing phenylalanine or tryptophan. The order of the fields is CDR3 length, V gene, J gene, D gene, clone size, CDR3 protein, CDR3 DNA. A D gene is named only where the DNA matches it firmly. A clone size is listed for some rows: how often the clone was seen (once, few, many), or a class if it is expanded.

cdr3_length: 14
v_call: TRBV25-1
j_call: TRBJ1-2
d_call: -
clone_size: many
cdr3_aa: CASSSWQGQGGYTF
cdr3_nt: TGTGCCAGCAGTTCTTGGCAGGGTCAGGGCGGCTACACCTTC

cdr3_length: 11
v_call: TRBV7-9
j_call: TRBJ1-1
d_call: -
clone_size: -
cdr3_aa: CASSPRAEAFF
cdr3_nt: TGTGCCAGCAGCCCCCGGGCTGAAGCTTTCTTT

cdr3_length: 16
v_call: TRBV5-1
j_call: TRBJ2-5
d_call: TRBD2
clone_size: once
cdr3_aa: CASSLGLAGGQETQYF
cdr3_nt: TGCGCCAGCAGCTTGGGACTAGCGGGGGGGCAAGAGACCCAGTACTTC

cdr3_length: 15
v_call: TRBV7-3
j_call: TRBJ1-6
d_call: -
clone_size: -
cdr3_aa: CASSFSSGRNSPLHF
cdr3_nt: TGTGCCAGCAGCTTCTCCTCGGGGCGGAATTCACCCCTCCACTTT

cdr3_length: 13
v_call: TRBV29-1
j_call: TRBJ2-5
d_call: TRBD1
clone_size: -
cdr3_aa: CSVVMTGVETQYF
cdr3_nt: TGCAGCGTTGTGATGACAGGGGTGGAGACCCAGTACTTC

cdr3_length: 14
v_call: TRBV20-1
j_call: TRBJ2-7
d_call: TRBD1
clone_size: few
cdr3_aa: CSASGSTGTYEQYF
cdr3_nt: TGCAGTGCTTCAGGCTCGACAGGGACCTACGAGCAGTACTTC

cdr3_length: 12
v_call: TRBV7-2
j_call: TRBJ1-1
d_call: -
clone_size: many
cdr3_aa: CASSSGESEAFF
cdr3_nt: TGTGCCAGCAGCTCGGGTGAGTCTGAAGCTTTCTTT

cdr3_length: 13
v_call: TRBV2
j_call: TRBJ2-3
d_call: -
clone_size: -
cdr3_aa: CASRWRRTDTQYF
cdr3_nt: TGTGCCAGCAGGTGGAGGCGAACAGATACGCAGTATTTT

cdr3_length: 15
v_call: TRBV2
j_call: TRBJ2-7
d_call: TRBD2
clone_size: -
cdr3_aa: CASSASSGGQHEQYF
cdr3_nt: TGTGCCAGCAGTGCCAGCTCGGGGGGGCAACACGAGCAGTACTTC

cdr3_length: 14
v_call: TRBV5-1
j_call: TRBJ1-1
d_call: -
clone_size: many
cdr3_aa: CASVAGLFNTEAFF
cdr3_nt: TGCGCCAGCGTGGCGGGCCTCTTTAACACTGAAGCTTTCTTT

cdr3_length: 11
v_call: TRBV15
j_call: TRBJ1-1
d_call: -
clone_size: -
cdr3_aa: CAADSGTEAFF
cdr3_nt: TGTGCCGCGGACAGCGGCACTGAAGCTTTCTTT

cdr3_length: 11
v_call: TRBV7-2
j_call: TRBJ1-1
d_call: -
clone_size: -
cdr3_aa: CASSLLGAAFF
cdr3_nt: TGTGCCAGCAGCTTATTAGGGGCGGCTTTCTTT

cdr3_length: 12
v_call: TRBV7-3
j_call: TRBJ1-1
d_call: -
clone_size: -
cdr3_aa: CASSQGGGEAFF
cdr3_nt: TGTGCCAGCAGCCAAGGCGGTGGTGAAGCTTTCTTT

cdr3_length: 13
v_call: TRBV6-1
j_call: TRBJ2-4
d_call: -
clone_size: -
cdr3_aa: CASRASGKNIQYF
cdr3_nt: TGTGCCAGCAGGGCCTCAGGGAAAAACATTCAGTACTTC

cdr3_length: 13
v_call: TRBV15
j_call: TRBJ1-1
d_call: TRBD1
clone_size: -
cdr3_aa: CATSISRGTEAFF
cdr3_nt: TGTGCCACCAGCATAAGCAGGGGGACTGAAGCTTTCTTT

cdr3_length: 14
v_call: TRBV11-2
j_call: TRBJ2-7
d_call: -
clone_size: many
cdr3_aa: CASSQARQYYEQYF
cdr3_nt: TGTGCCAGCAGCCAGGCGCGACAGTACTACGAGCAGTACTTC

cdr3_length: 18
v_call: TRBV4-3
j_call: TRBJ2-7
d_call: -
clone_size: many
cdr3_aa: CASSQDGPPSSSSYEQYF
cdr3_nt: TGCGCCAGCAGCCAAGATGGACCCCCTAGCTCCTCTTCCTACGAGCAGTACTTC

cdr3_length: 12
v_call: TRBV24-1
j_call: TRBJ1-2
d_call: -
clone_size: -
cdr3_aa: CATSDLGYGYTF
cdr3_nt: TGTGCCACCAGTGATTTGGGATATGGCTACACCTTC

cdr3_length: 16
v_call: TRBV12-3/TRBV12-4
j_call: TRBJ1-5
d_call: -
clone_size: -
cdr3_aa: CASSTSDSYSNQPQHF
cdr3_nt: TGTGCCAGCAGCACTTCGGACAGCTATAGCAATCAGCCCCAGCATTTT

cdr3_length: 15
v_call: TRBV9
j_call: TRBJ2-3
d_call: -
clone_size: many
cdr3_aa: CASSTREFPTDTQYF
cdr3_nt: TGTGCCAGCAGCACCCGCGAGTTCCCCACAGATACGCAGTATTTT

cdr3_length: 13
v_call: TRBV5-6
j_call: TRBJ2-7
d_call: -
clone_size: many
cdr3_aa: CASSFQGSYEQYF
cdr3_nt: TGTGCCAGCAGCTTCCAGGGTTCCTACGAGCAGTACTTC

cdr3_length: 13
v_call: TRBV11-2
j_call: TRBJ2-1
d_call: TRBD1
clone_size: many
cdr3_aa: CASTVEGGGEQFF
cdr3_nt: TGTGCCAGCACGGTCGAAGGGGGCGGTGAGCAGTTCTTC

cdr3_length: 16
v_call: TRBV11-3
j_call: TRBJ2-7
d_call: TRBD2
clone_size: -
cdr3_aa: CASSWGLAGGSYEQYF
cdr3_nt: TGTGCCAGCAGCTGGGGGCTAGCGGGGGGTTCCTACGAGCAGTACTTC

cdr3_length: 13
v_call: TRBV2
j_call: TRBJ2-3
d_call: -
clone_size: -
cdr3_aa: CASRKGYSDTQYF
cdr3_nt: TGTGCCAGCAGGAAGGGGTATTCAGATACGCAGTATTTT

cdr3_length: 14
v_call: TRBV5-4
j_call: TRBJ1-1
d_call: -
clone_size: many
cdr3_aa: CASSLRAEGTEAFF
cdr3_nt: TGTGCCAGCAGCTTGAGGGCGGAGGGCACTGAAGCTTTCTTT

cdr3_length: 15
v_call: TRBV15
j_call: TRBJ2-1
d_call: TRBD2
clone_size: few
cdr3_aa: CATSREVGLYNEQFF
cdr3_nt: TGTGCCACCAGCAGGGAGGTGGGACTATACAATGAGCAGTTCTTC

cdr3_length: 13
v_call: TRBV7-2
j_call: TRBJ2-7
d_call: -
clone_size: -
cdr3_aa: CASSPSYSYEQYF
cdr3_nt: TGTGCCAGCAGTCCTTCCTACTCCTACGAGCAGTACTTC

cdr3_length: 14
v_call: TRBV7-6
j_call: TRBJ1-6
d_call: -
clone_size: -
cdr3_aa: CASSVGAALSPLHF
cdr3_nt: TGTGCCAGCAGCGTCGGGGCCGCCCTCTCACCCCTCCACTTT

cdr3_length: 14
v_call: TRBV19
j_call: TRBJ1-2
d_call: -
clone_size: -
cdr3_aa: CASSSRSGNYGYTF
cdr3_nt: TGTGCCAGTAGTTCCCGCTCAGGGAACTATGGCTACACCTTC

cdr3_length: 12
v_call: TRBV7-8
j_call: TRBJ1-1
d_call: -
clone_size: -
cdr3_aa: CASSLALAEAFF
cdr3_nt: TGTGCCAGCAGCTTAGCGCTCGCTGAAGCTTTCTTT

cdr3_length: 17
v_call: TRBV19
j_call: TRBJ1-1
d_call: TRBD1
clone_size: few
cdr3_aa: CASSTSPGTGVHAEAFF
cdr3_nt: TGTGCCAGTAGTACCAGTCCCGGGACAGGGGTACACGCCGAAGCTTTCTTT

cdr3_length: 13
v_call: TRBV29-1
j_call: TRBJ2-7
d_call: -
clone_size: -
cdr3_aa: CSFGGQSSYEQYF
cdr3_nt: TGCAGCTTCGGGGGCCAAAGCTCCTACGAGCAGTACTTC

cdr3_length: 14
v_call: TRBV20-1
j_call: TRBJ2-7
d_call: -
clone_size: -
cdr3_aa: CSARDLRQPYEQYF
cdr3_nt: TGCAGTGCTAGAGATCTACGACAACCTTACGAGCAGTACTTC

cdr3_length: 11
v_call: TRBV10-3
j_call: TRBJ1-2
d_call: -
clone_size: -
cdr3_aa: CAIKGGYGYTF
cdr3_nt: TGTGCCATCAAAGGGGGGTATGGCTACACCTTC

cdr3_length: 12
v_call: TRBV2
j_call: TRBJ2-7
d_call: -
clone_size: -
cdr3_aa: CASSLSFDEQYF
cdr3_nt: TGTGCCAGCAGCTTATCTTTCGATGAGCAGTACTTC

cdr3_length: 14
v_call: TRBV10-3
j_call: TRBJ2-7
d_call: -
clone_size: -
cdr3_aa: CAISESGAEDEQYF
cdr3_nt: TGTGCCATCAGTGAGTCCGGGGCGGAGGACGAGCAGTACTTC

cdr3_length: 13
v_call: TRBV20-1
j_call: TRBJ2-7
d_call: TRBD2
clone_size: -
cdr3_aa: CSARLAGDYEQYF
cdr3_nt: TGCAGTGCTAGACTAGCGGGGGACTACGAGCAGTACTTC

cdr3_length: 16
v_call: TRBV9
j_call: TRBJ2-1
d_call: TRBD1
clone_size: many
cdr3_aa: CASSIPEGTGNNEQFF
cdr3_nt: TGTGCCAGCAGCATACCCGAAGGGACAGGCAACAATGAGCAGTTCTTC

cdr3_length: 14
v_call: TRBV5-1
j_call: TRBJ1-1
d_call: TRBD1
clone_size: once
cdr3_aa: CASSTETGITEAFF
cdr3_nt: TGCGCCAGCAGCACGGAGACAGGGATCACTGAAGCTTTCTTT

cdr3_length: 12
v_call: TRBV5-8
j_call: TRBJ1-1
d_call: -
clone_size: many
cdr3_aa: CASSKGTDEAFF
cdr3_nt: TGTGCCAGCAGCAAAGGGACGGATGAAGCTTTCTTT

cdr3_length: 15
v_call: TRBV7-3
j_call: TRBJ2-7
d_call: -
clone_size: many
cdr3_aa: CASSLGAGATYEQYF
cdr3_nt: TGTGCCAGCAGCTTAGGGGCAGGGGCCACCTACGAGCAGTACTTC

cdr3_length: 15
v_call: TRBV19
j_call: TRBJ1-6
d_call: TRBD1
clone_size: -
cdr3_aa: CASSPSTGGTSPLHF
cdr3_nt: TGTGCCAGTAGTCCATCCACAGGGGGCACTTCACCCCTCCACTTT

cdr3_length: 12
v_call: TRBV9
j_call: TRBJ2-2
d_call: -
clone_size: once
cdr3_aa: CASSVQGGELFF
cdr3_nt: TGTGCCAGCAGCGTACAGGGTGGGGAGCTGTTTTTT

cdr3_length: 14
v_call: TRBV25-1
j_call: TRBJ2-7
d_call: TRBD2
clone_size: -
cdr3_aa: CASSGGGDRYEQYF
cdr3_nt: TGTGCCAGCAGTGGGGGGGGAGATCGCTACGAGCAGTACTTC

cdr3_length: 16
v_call: TRBV20-1
j_call: TRBJ2-1
d_call: TRBD1
clone_size: -
cdr3_aa: CSARLMDRVSYNEQFF
cdr3_nt: TGCAGTGCTAGGCTGATGGACAGGGTTTCCTACAATGAGCAGTTCTTC